Only a few counts were recorded for the clone carrying this TCR beta chain. Sample-barcoded 5' priming and a J-beta primer mix drove a second PCR of roughly 7 to 11 cycles. From the 5' RACE reads, TCRdb called clonotypes with MiXCR, one entry per CDR3 protein. Here the sample spans over 1,500,000 distinct CDR3 sequences, roughly 43% being singletons. The entry originates in a study of blood T cells in healthy people across ages. Between the trimmed V and J ends, which lost 5 bases and 3 bases, there was a span of 11 bases. The CDR3 is 14 residues long. Germline CDR1 SEHNR, CDR2 FQNEAQ (reference sequence).

Sequenced input: blood. This chain uses TRBV7-9 with TRBJ1-5; tentative D call: TRBD1 (6 bases). The receptor was derived from a human donor in good health. The CDR3 DNA is TGTGCCAGCAGCCCGGGACACTACAATCAGCCCCAGCATTTT. This translates into CASSPGHYNQPQHF.